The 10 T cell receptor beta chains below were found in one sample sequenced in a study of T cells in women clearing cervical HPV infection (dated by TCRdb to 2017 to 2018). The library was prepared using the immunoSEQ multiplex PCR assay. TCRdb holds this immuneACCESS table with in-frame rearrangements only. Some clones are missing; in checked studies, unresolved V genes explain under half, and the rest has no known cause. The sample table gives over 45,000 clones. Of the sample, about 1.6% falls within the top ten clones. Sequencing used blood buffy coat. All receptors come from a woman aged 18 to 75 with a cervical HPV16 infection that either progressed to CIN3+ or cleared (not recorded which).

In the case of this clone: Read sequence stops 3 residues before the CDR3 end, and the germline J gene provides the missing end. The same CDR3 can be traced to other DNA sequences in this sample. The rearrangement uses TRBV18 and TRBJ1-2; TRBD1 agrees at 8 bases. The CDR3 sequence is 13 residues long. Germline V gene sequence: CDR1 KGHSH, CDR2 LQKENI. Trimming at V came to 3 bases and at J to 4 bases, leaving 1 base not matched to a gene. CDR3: CASSPGQAYGYTF. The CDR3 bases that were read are TGTGCCAGCTCACCGGGACAGGCCTATGGC.

Incomplete CDR3 DNA: TGTGCCAGCAGCTTAGTACTAGCGGGAGTGTACTCCTACAATGAG. The encoded protein is CASSLVLAGVYSYNE. The CDR3 in its entirety is CASSLVLAGVYSYNEQFF. V is TRBV7-6 and J is TRBJ2-1; 11 nucleotides align to TRBD2. The read finishes 3 residues shy of the CDR3 end, and the germline J gene is used to complete it. V shed 1 base, J shed 0 bases, and the junction held 5 bases outside the gene matches. Germline V CDR1 and CDR2: SGHVS, FNYEAQ. The CDR3 covers 18 residues. The variable domain in full, completed from reference TRBV7-6 and TRBJ2-1, reads GAGVSQSPRYKVTKRGQDVALRCDPISGHVSLYWYRQALGQGPEFLTYFNYEAQQDKSGLPNDRFSAERPEGSISTLTIQRTEQRDSAMYRCASSLVLAGVYSYNEQFFGPGTRLTVL.

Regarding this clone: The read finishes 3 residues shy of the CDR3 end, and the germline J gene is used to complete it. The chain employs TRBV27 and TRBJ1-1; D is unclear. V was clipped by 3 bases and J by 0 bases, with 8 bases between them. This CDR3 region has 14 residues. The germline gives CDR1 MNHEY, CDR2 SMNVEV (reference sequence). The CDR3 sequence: CASSLHRMNTEAFF. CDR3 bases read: TGTGCCAGCAGTTTGCACAGAATGAACACTGAA.

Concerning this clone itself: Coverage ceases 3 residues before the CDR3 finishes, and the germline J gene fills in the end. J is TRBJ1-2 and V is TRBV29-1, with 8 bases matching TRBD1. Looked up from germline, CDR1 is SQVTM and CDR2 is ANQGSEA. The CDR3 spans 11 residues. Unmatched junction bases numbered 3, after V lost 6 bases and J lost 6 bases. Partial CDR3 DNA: TGCAGCGTCGACAGGGGTCATGGC. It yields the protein CSVDRGHG. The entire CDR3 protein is CSVDRGHGYTF. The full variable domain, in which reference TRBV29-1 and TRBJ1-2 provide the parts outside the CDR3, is SAVISQKPSRDICQRGTSLTIQCQVDSQVTMMFWYRQQPGQSLTLIATANQGSEATYESGFVIDKFPISRPNLTFSTLTVSNMSPEDSSIYLCSVDRGHGYTFGSGTRLTVV.

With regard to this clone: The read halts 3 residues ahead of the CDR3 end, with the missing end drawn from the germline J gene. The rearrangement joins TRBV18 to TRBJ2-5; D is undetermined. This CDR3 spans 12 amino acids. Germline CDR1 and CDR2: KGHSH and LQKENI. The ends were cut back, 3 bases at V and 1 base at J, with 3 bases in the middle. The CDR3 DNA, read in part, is TGTGCCAGCTCACCCTCCCAAGAGACC. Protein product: CASSPSQET. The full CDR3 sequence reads CASSPSQETQYF.

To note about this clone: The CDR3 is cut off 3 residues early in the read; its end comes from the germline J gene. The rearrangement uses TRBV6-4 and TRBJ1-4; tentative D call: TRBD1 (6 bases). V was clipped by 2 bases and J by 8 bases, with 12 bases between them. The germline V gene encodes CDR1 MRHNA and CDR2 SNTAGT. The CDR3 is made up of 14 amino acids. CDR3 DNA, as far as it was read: TGTGCCAGCAGTGACCGAATGAGGGGGGAAAAA. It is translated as CASSDRMRGEK. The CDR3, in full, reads CASSDRMRGEKLFF.

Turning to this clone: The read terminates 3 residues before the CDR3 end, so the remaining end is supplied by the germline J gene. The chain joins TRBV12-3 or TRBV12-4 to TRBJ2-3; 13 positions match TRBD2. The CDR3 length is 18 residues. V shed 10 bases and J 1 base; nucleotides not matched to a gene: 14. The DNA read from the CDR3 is TGTGCCACCCGCGCTGGGACTAGCGGGACCCTTGGCACAGATACG. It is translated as CATRAGTSGTLGTDT. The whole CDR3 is CATRAGTSGTLGTDTQYF.

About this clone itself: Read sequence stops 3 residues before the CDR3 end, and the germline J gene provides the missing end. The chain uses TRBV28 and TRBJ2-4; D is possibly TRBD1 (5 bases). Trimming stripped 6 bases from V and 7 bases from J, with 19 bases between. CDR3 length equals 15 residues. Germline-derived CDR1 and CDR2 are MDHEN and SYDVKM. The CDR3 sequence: CASSRLLQGRNIQYF. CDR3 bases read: TGTGCCAGCAGCCGCCTCCTTCAGGGCAGGAACATT.

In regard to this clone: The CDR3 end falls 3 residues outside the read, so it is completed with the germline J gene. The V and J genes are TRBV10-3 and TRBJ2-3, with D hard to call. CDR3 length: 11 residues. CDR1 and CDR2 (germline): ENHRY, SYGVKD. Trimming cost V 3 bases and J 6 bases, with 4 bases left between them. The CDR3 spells CAISEGDTQYF. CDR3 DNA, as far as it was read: TGTGCCATCAGTGAAGGCGATACG.

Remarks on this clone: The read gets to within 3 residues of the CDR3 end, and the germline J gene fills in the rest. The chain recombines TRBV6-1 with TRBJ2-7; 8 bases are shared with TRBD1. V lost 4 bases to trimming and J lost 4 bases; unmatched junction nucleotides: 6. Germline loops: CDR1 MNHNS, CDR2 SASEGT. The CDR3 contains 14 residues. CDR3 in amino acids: CASSGRTGLYEQYF. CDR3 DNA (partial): TGTGCCAGCAGTGGAAGGACAGGGCTGTACGAG.